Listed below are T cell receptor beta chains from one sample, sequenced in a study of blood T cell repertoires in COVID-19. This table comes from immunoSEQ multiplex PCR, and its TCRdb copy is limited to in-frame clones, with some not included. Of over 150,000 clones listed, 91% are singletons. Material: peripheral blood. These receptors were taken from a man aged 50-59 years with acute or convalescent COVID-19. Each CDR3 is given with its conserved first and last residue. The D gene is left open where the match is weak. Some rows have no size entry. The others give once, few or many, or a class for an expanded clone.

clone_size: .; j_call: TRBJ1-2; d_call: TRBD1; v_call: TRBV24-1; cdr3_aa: CATSEGVARGQGYTF; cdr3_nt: TGTGCCACCAGTGAAGGGGTGGCCAGGGGGCAAGGCTACACCTTC
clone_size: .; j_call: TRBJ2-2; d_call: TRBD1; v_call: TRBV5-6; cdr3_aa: CASSWTGAGTGELFF; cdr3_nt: TGTGCCAGCAGCTGGACAGGGGCCGGCACCGGGGAGCTGTTTTTT
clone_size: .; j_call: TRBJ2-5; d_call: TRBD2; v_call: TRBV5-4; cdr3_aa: CASSSGLAGVLETQYF; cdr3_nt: TGTGCCAGCAGCTCTGGACTAGCGGGAGTGTTAGAGACCCAGTACTTC
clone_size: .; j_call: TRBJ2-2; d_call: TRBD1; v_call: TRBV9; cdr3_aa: CASRDRGSGELFF; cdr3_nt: TGTGCCAGCAGGGACAGGGGTAGCGGGGAGCTGTTTTTT
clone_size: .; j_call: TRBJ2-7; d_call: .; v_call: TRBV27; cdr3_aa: CASRALMGAYEQYF; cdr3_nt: TGTGCCAGCAGGGCCCTGATGGGAGCCTACGAGCAGTACTTC
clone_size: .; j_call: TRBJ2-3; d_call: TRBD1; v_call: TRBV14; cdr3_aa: CASSRQGAADTQYF; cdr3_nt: TGTGCCAGCAGCCGGCAGGGGGCCGCAGATACGCAGTATTTT
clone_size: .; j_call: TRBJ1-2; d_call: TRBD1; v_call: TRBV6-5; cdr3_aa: CATATGGTANYGYTF; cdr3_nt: TGTGCCACCGCGACAGGGGGCACAGCTAACTATGGCTACACCTTC
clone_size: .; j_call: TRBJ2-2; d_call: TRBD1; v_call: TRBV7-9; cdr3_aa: CASSLGTGANAELFF; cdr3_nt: TGTGCCAGCAGCTTGGGCACAGGGGCTAATGCGGAGCTGTTTTTT
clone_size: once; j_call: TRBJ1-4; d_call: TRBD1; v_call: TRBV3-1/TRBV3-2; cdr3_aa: CASSQGWDRSNEKLFF; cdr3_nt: TGTGCCAGCAGCCAAGGATGGGACAGGTCTAATGAAAAACTGTTTTTT
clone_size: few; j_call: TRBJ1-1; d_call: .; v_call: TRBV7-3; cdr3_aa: CASSLSTVTEAFF; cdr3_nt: TGTGCCAGCAGCTTAAGCACAGTCACTGAAGCTTTCTTT
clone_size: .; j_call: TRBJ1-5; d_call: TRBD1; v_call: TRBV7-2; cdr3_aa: CASSWTGGGNQPQHF; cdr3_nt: TGTGCCAGCAGCTGGACAGGGGGAGGCAATCAGCCCCAGCATTTT
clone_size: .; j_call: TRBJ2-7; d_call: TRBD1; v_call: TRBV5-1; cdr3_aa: CASSPYRGPYEQYF; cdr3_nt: TGCGCCAGCAGCCCGTACAGGGGGCCCTACGAGCAGTACTTC
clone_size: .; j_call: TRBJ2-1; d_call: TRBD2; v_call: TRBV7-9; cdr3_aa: CASSRLAGGPNEQFF; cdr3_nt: TGTGCCAGCAGCCGACTAGCGGGAGGGCCCAATGAGCAGTTCTTC
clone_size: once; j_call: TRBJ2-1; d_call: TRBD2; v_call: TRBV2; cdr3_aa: CASIRDYGNNEQFF; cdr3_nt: TGTGCCAGCATACGGGACTACGGTAACAATGAGCAGTTCTTC
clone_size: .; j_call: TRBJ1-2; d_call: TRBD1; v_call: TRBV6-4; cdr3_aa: CASSERTGGLNGYTF; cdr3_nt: TGTGCCAGCAGTGAAAGGACAGGGGGCTTGAATGGCTACACCTTC
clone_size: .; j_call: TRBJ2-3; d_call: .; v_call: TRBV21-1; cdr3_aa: CASSKVGREPTDTQYF; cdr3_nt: TGTGCCAGCAGCAAAGTCGGGCGGGAGCCCACAGATACGCAGTATTTT
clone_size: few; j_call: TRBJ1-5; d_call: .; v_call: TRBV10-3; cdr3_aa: CATGGAQGQPQHF; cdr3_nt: TGTGCCACGGGGGGGGCGCAAGGTCAGCCCCAGCATTTT
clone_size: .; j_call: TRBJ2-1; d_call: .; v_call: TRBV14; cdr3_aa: CASSQTAIVYNEQFF; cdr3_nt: TGTGCCAGCAGCCAAACAGCAATTGTCTACAATGAGCAGTTCTTC
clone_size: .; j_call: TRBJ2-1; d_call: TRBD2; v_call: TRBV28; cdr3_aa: CASHLTSGRNEQFF; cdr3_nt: TGTGCCAGTCACCTGACTAGCGGGAGAAATGAGCAGTTCTTC
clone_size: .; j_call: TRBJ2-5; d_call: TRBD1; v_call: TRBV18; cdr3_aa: CASSPTIDTGVRETQYF; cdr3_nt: TGTGCCAGCTCACCTACGATTGACACAGGGGTGAGGGAGACCCAGTACTTC
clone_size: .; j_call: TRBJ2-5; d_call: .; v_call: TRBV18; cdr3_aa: CASSPPTTGRGETQYF; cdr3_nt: TGTGCCAGCTCACCACCGACTACAGGGAGGGGGGAGACCCAGTACTTC